This T cell receptor (beta chain) was documented in a study of T cell changes during pregnancy in multiple sclerosis (dated by TCRdb to between 2017 and 2020). As for the study more broadly: In women with multiple sclerosis, the researchers looked at how the T cell repertoire shifted as pregnancy progressed.

The CDR3 has 13 amino acids, counting the end cysteine and phenylalanine. The kept DNA is CDR3 alone, 39 bases in frame from the first base. V and J are trimmed by 3 bases and 7 bases, and the gene matches miss 5 bases of the junction. CDR1 and CDR2, per the germline V gene (reference sequence), are PRHDT and FYEKMQ. With respect to this clone: This clone's antigen is unknown. Per-nucleotide qualities are absent, and no much larger clonotype sits a single base away.

Library preparation used the immunoSEQ multiplex PCR assay. The immuneACCESS repertoire file appears here via TCRdb, limited to in-frame rearrangements. These files lack a portion of the clones; in checked studies, under half of the deficit traces to unresolved V genes, and the cause of the others is not known. The sample has 65,000 to 85,000 clones on record, approximately 90% of them singletons. 1.4% of the sample comes from the top ten. The TCR was taken from a female donor with multiple sclerosis, enrolled in a pregnancy study. Sequencing was performed on peripheral blood, taken in the third trimester of pregnancy. Recombination joined TRBV13 with TRBJ2-5, and 7 junction bases match TRBD2. The CDR3 is CASSFLAAGTQYF. The DNA sequence follows: TGTGCCAGCAGCTTCCTAGCGGCGGGGACCCAGTACTTC.